This is a list of T cell receptor beta chains from one sample in a study of vaccination effects on CD4 cells after COVID-19. These receptors are not linked to any known antigen. Clones were sequenced by immunoSEQ multiplex PCR, and TCRdb holds only the in-frame ones, with some missing. The repertoire has about 64,000 clones, approximately 70% of them found once; the top ten carry approximately 22%. The sample here was CD4+ T cells from PBMCs cultured without peptide, taken before COVID-19 vaccination. All receptors derive from a human donor who had a prior SARS-CoV-2 infection. Each CDR3 is given with its conserved first and last residue. A D gene is named only where the DNA matches it firmly. Size tells how often a clone was seen (once, few, many) or the class of an expanded clone, and some rows leave it out.

NA	TRBV6-5	NA	TRBJ1-1	TGTGCCAGCAGTTACTCGAAGGGGGCTGAAGCTTTCTTT	CASSYSKGAEAFF
NA	TRBV27	NA	TRBJ2-4	TGTGCCAGCAGTTTATTCGGCGGGAAAAACATTCAGTACTTC	CASSLFGGKNIQYF
NA	TRBV6-2/TRBV6-3	NA	TRBJ2-3	TGTGCCAGCAGTCCGAACCCAGATACGCAGTATTTT	CASSPNPDTQYF
few	TRBV6-6	NA	TRBJ2-3	TGTGCCAGCAACCTACCCCCGTCAGATACGCAGTATTTT	CASNLPPSDTQYF
NA	TRBV10-3	TRBD1	TRBJ1-1	TGTGCCATCAGCACTCAGGGGGCGCTGACTGAAGCTTTCTTT	CAISTQGALTEAFF
NA	TRBV11-2	TRBD2	TRBJ2-7	TGTGCCAGCAGCGGGCGACTAGCGGGGCCCTACGAGCAGTACTTC	CASSGRLAGPYEQYF
NA	TRBV2	TRBD1	TRBJ1-1	TGTGCCAGCAGTGATCAGGGGGTGAACACTGAAGCTTTCTTT	CASSDQGVNTEAFF
NA	TRBV6-2/TRBV6-3	NA	TRBJ2-1	TGTGCCAGCAGTTCCTTACTATTTTATGCCAATGAGCAGTTCTTC	CASSSLLFYANEQFF
NA	TRBV3-1/TRBV3-2	TRBD2	TRBJ2-5	TGTGCCAGCAGCCGACTAGCGGGATTGGGGGAGACCCAGTACTTC	CASSRLAGLGETQYF
NA	TRBV7-2	NA	TRBJ1-2	TGTGCCAGCAGCTGGGTCGGACTCTCTACCCCTCATGGCTACACCTTC	CASSWVGLSTPHGYTF
few	TRBV6-6	NA	TRBJ2-7	TGTGCCAGCAGTCCCAGAGTGCCCTACGAGCAGTACTTC	CASSPRVPYEQYF
few	TRBV5-6	NA	TRBJ2-7	TGTGCCAGCAGCTTCTTCGACGTTGGCTCCTACGAGCAGTACTTC	CASSFFDVGSYEQYF
NA	TRBV7-2	NA	TRBJ2-5	TGTGCCAGCAGCAAAGGGACCAGGGGCCAAGAGACCCAGTACTTC	CASSKGTRGQETQYF
NA	TRBV7-2	TRBD1	TRBJ2-7	TGTGCCAGCAGCTTCAAGGGACAGGCAGACTACGAGCAGTACTTC	CASSFKGQADYEQYF
NA	TRBV7-8	NA	TRBJ2-3	TGTGCCAGCAGCTTAGTTTCCGGGACGACGCCCGATACGCAGTATTTT	CASSLVSGTTPDTQYF
NA	TRBV14	TRBD1	TRBJ2-5	TGTGCCAGCAGCCGCCGACAGGGGGGTTATGAGACCCAGTACTTC	CASSRRQGGYETQYF
NA	TRBV9	NA	TRBJ1-2	TGTGCCAGCAGCGTAGCAACCGGACCAACCTATGGCTACACCTTC	CASSVATGPTYGYTF
few	TRBV3-1/TRBV3-2	TRBD1	TRBJ2-4	TGTGCCAGCAGCCGTGACAGGGTTGGCATTCAGTACTTC	CASSRDRVGIQYF
NA	TRBV6-5	TRBD1	TRBJ1-2	TGTGCCAGCAGGAGGACAGGGAACTATGGCTACACCTTC	CASRRTGNYGYTF
NA	TRBV5-6	TRBD2	TRBJ2-7	TGTGCCAGCAGCTTGGCGGGGCTAGCGGGAGATATTCCCGAGCAGTACTTC	CASSLAGLAGDIPEQYF
NA	TRBV12-3/TRBV12-4	TRBD1	TRBJ1-1	TGTGCCAGCAGCAGACAGGGGGCGGTCCGGGCTTTCTTT	CASSRQGAVRAFF
NA	TRBV5-5	NA	TRBJ2-7	TGTGCCAGCGACCCCCCAGGGAGCGAGTCCTACGAGCAGTACTTC	CASDPPGSESYEQYF
NA	TRBV19	TRBD1	TRBJ2-5	TGTGCCAGTAGTAGTAACAGGGGACCTCAAGAGACCCAGTACTTC	CASSSNRGPQETQYF
NA	TRBV6-5	TRBD2	TRBJ2-7	TGTGCCGTAACTTCGGGACTAGGCACGGGCGAGCAGTACTTC	CAVTSGLGTGEQYF
NA	TRBV9	NA	TRBJ2-4	TGTGCCAGCAGCACTCGCGGAGACCTAGCCAAAAACATTCAGTACTTC	CASSTRGDLAKNIQYF